A single sample gave rise to the 7 T cell receptor beta chains below, sequenced in a study of T cell repertoires in cytomegalovirus infection. What these receptors recognize is not known. TCRdb re-analysed the reads in MiXCR, keeping a single row per CDR3 protein. The repertoire includes about 900,000 distinct CDR3 sequences, about 33% of them detected once, and roughly 13% sits in the top ten. Material: cultured CD8+ T cells from PBMCs, obtained from culture after CMV antigen stimulation. The receptors here all came from a human donor in good health (CMV status not recorded). Some clones in this sample may be carry-over from other donors' samples.

This chain connects TRBV6-5 to TRBJ2-7; D may be TRBD1 or TRBD2 (5 bases each). CDR3 length: 13 amino acids. The germline V and J ends were trimmed by 8 bases and 5 bases, with 16 bases remaining between them. Germline V CDR1 and CDR2: MNHEY, SVGAGI. DNA for the CDR3: TGTGCCAGCCAGGCCCGGGGCGGAAACGAGCAGTACTTC. Protein sequence: CASQARGGNEQYF.

The chain joins TRBV20-1 to TRBJ2-2, with D perhaps given as TRBD1 or TRBD2 (5 bases each). Germline assignment: CDR1 DFQATT and CDR2 SNEGSKA (reference sequence). With 0 bases removed from V and 0 bases from J, the gap between germline ends came to 14 bases. The CDR3 runs 17 residues. CDR3 DNA sequence: TGCAGTGCTAGAGATCGGGACCACGAACCGAACACCGGGGAGCTGTTTTTT. Residues: CSARDRDHEPNTGELFF.

This clonotype was recorded a few times. The chain recombines TRBV7-9 with TRBJ1-4; D uncertain. With 7 bases removed from V and 5 bases from J, the gap between germline ends came to 17 bases. This CDR3 is 15 amino acids long. CDR1 and CDR2 (germline): SEHNR, FQNEAQ (reference sequence). DNA of the CDR3: TGTGCCAGCACCCCCTTCTCTACGGCGAATGAAAAACTGTTTTTT. Translation: CASTPFSTANEKLFF.

CDR3 in amino acids: CSARDPGGYEQYF. The CDR3 region has the DNA TGCAGTGCTAGAGATCCGGGGGGCTACGAGCAGTACTTC. The V gene is TRBV20-1, the J gene TRBJ2-7; TRBD2 aligns across 7 bases. The V and J ends lost 0 bases and 3 bases, in that order; junction bases with no gene match: 2. CDR3 length: 13 residues. Per germline, CDR1 DFQATT and CDR2 SNEGSKA (reference sequence).

This clonotype has more than one count but fewer than ten. This chain connects TRBV27 to TRBJ2-7; maybe TRBD1 (6 bases). V dropped 4 bases and J dropped 0 bases, with 13 bases sitting between them. The CDR3 totals 15 residues. CDR1 MNHEY and CDR2 SMNVEV come from the germline V gene (reference sequence). The CDR3 loop is CASSYKRDISYEQYF. The CDR3 bases are TGTGCCAGCAGTTACAAACGGGACATCTCCTACGAGCAGTACTTC.

The chain uses TRBV7-6 and TRBJ2-3; the match to TRBD2 covers 11 bases. The CDR3 loop spans 20 amino acids. Germline CDR1 and CDR2: SGHVS and FNYEAQ. V was clipped by 0 bases and J by 2 bases; unmatched bases: 13. The CDR3: CASSLALVVASGGHTDTQYF. CDR3 bases: TGTGCCAGCAGCTTAGCGCTAGTCGTGGCTAGCGGGGGGCACACAGATACGCAGTATTTT.

The sample holds many counts of this clonotype. This chain joins TRBV7-2 and TRBJ1-2, with a weak D call TRBD1 (5 bases). CDR1 and CDR2 from the germline V gene are SGHTA and FQGNSA. There are 13 residues in the CDR3. Trimming stripped 5 bases from V and 7 bases from J, with 14 bases between. Here the CDR3 DNA reads TGTGCCAGCAGCCTGGGACGTCGTGCTGGCTACACCTTC. Protein: CASSLGRRAGYTF. The complete variable domain, with remaining parts taken from reference TRBV7-2 and TRBJ1-2, reads GAGVSQSPSNKVTEKGKDVELRCDPISGHTALYWYRQSLGQGLEFLIYFQGNSAPDKSGLPSDRFSAERTGGSVSTLTIQRTQQEDSAVYLCASSLGRRAGYTFGSGTRLTVV.